Each of the 18 T cell receptor beta chains below was sequenced from the same sample in a study of Ad26.COV2.S vaccination and SARS-CoV-2 variants (dated by TCRdb to about 2021). The intended sense of this specimen's treatment or condition label: some 19 received Ad26.COV2.S at low or high dose, single or two shots; 5 received placebo; per-sample allocation not given. Repertoires of vaccine and placebo recipients were sequenced from samples collected on day 63 after the first injection. The library was obtained by the immunoSEQ multiplex PCR assay. TCRdb stores this immuneACCESS table with in-frame sequences only. Part of the clones is absent; in the studies checked, under half of the shortfall reflects unresolved V genes, and no reason is known for the rest. A total of just over 350,000 clones appear in this sample, around 84% of them only once. About 3.3% of the sample is in the top ten clones.

The sample was peripheral blood, taken in a trial of Ad26.COV2.S vaccine versus placebo. The receptors derive from a person between 18 and 65 years old who received the Ad26.COV2.S COVID-19 vaccine or a placebo.

This chain joins TRBV28 and TRBJ2-7; 8 nucleotides align to TRBD2. The CDR3 is made up of 15 amino acids. CDR1 is MDHEN and CDR2 is SYDVKM in the germline V gene. V lost 2 bases and J lost 5; bases outside the gene matches: 8. CDR3 bases: TGTGCCAGCAGTTTACCCGGGACTAGAGTACACGAGCAGTACTTC. This codes for CASSLPGTRVHEQYF.

The rearrangement joins TRBV11-2 to TRBJ1-3; D is ambiguous. Per germline, CDR1 SGHAT and CDR2 FQNNGV. The V and J ends lost 0 bases and 5 bases respectively, with 11 bases between them. The CDR3 length is 15 residues. The CDR3 loop is CASSLDRTYRNTIYF. The CDR3 DNA sequence: TGTGCCAGCAGCTTAGACCGGACGTACCGAAACACCATATATTTT. The variable domain in full, with the rest retrieved from reference TRBV11-2 and TRBJ1-3, is EAGVAQSPRYKIIEKRQSVAFWCNPISGHATLYWYQQILGQGPKLLIQFQNNGVVDDSQLPKDRFSAERLKGVDSTLKIQPAKLEDSAVYLCASSLDRTYRNTIYFGEGSWLTVV.

The chain links TRBV28 to TRBJ2-6, with D unclear. Trimming stripped 3 bases from V and 2 bases from J, with 17 bases between. CDR1 is MDHEN, CDR2 SYDVKM, per germline. The CDR3 is made up of 18 amino acids. The CDR3: CASSFVPPYSPGANVLTF. CDR3 in DNA: TGTGCCAGCAGTTTTGTGCCCCCCTACAGCCCTGGGGCCAACGTCCTGACTTTC.

This chain uses TRBV4-3 with TRBJ2-5; 13 nucleotides line up with TRBD2. The CDR3 is 18 amino acids. The ends lost 2 bases at V and 4 bases at J; junction bases unmatched: 10. The germline V gene encodes CDR1 LGHNA and CDR2 YSLEER. The CDR3 DNA reads TGCGCCAGCAGCCAACAGAAGCCGGGACTAGCGGGACTAGAGACCCAGTACTTC. Translation: CASSQQKPGLAGLETQYF.

This chain connects TRBV1 to TRBJ1-2. TRBV1 counts as a pseudogene. The CDR3 runs to 12 residues. This CDR3 is CTSSQAPYGYTF. CDR3 in DNA: TGCACCAGCAGCCAAGCTCCCTATGGCTACACCTTC.

The J gene is TRBJ2-3, the V gene TRBV10-3, with TRBD2 matching 11 bases. After removal of 6 bases from V and 5 bases from J, the junction contained 7 bases not matched to a gene. Germline V lookup: CDR1 ENHRY, CDR2 SYGVKD. The CDR3 is made up of 15 amino acids. CDR3 loop: CAIRSTSGTIDTQYF. DNA for the CDR3: TGTGCCATCAGGTCGACTAGCGGGACCATAGATACGCAGTATTTT.

This clone was counted only a few times. The chain employs TRBV6-6 and TRBJ1-1; 7 nucleotides align to TRBD1. The CDR3 loop spans 13 amino acids. Unmatched junction bases numbered 5, after V lost 6 bases and J lost 4 bases. Germline loops: CDR1 MNHNY, CDR2 SVGAGI (reference sequence). CDR3: CASRRDSSTEAFF. CDR3 sequence (DNA): TGTGCCAGCAGAAGGGACAGCAGCACTGAAGCTTTCTTT.

This chain joins TRBV7-2 and TRBJ2-6, with D perhaps matching TRBD1 (5 bases). The CDR3 runs to 15 residues. V was clipped by 4 bases and J by 3 bases, with 10 bases between them. CDR1 is SGHTA, CDR2 FQGNSA, per germline. CDR3 sequence reads: CASSYPGLGANVLTF. The CDR3 DNA follows: TGTGCCAGCAGCTACCCAGGGCTTGGGGCCAACGTCCTGACTTTC.

V gene TRBV6-5 combines with J gene TRBJ1-1; a weak D match, TRBD1 (5 bases). Germline V gene sequence: CDR1 MNHEY, CDR2 SVGAGI. The CDR3 is 13 residues long. The germline V and J ends were trimmed by 10 bases and 1 base, with 13 bases remaining between them. For the CDR3, the DNA is TGTGCCACCGGCGGGGGGAGGAACACTGAAGCTTTCTTT. It codes for CATGGGRNTEAFF.

This chain uses TRBV10-2 with TRBJ2-5; possible D gene TRBD1, 6 bases. CDR1 WSHSY and CDR2 SAAADI come from the germline V gene. V lost 5 bases and J 1 base, leaving 14 bases between the germline ends. The CDR3 length is 15 residues. CDR3 region: CASSLQQGLQETQYF. Here the CDR3 DNA reads TGCGCCAGCAGTCTTCAGCAGGGGCTCCAAGAGACCCAGTACTTC.

The chain's CDR3 is CASTPSSGRSRQETQYF. The CDR3 coding sequence is TGTGCCAGCACCCCCTCTAGCGGGAGATCGAGGCAAGAGACCCAGTACTTC. V and J are TRBV7-7 and TRBJ2-5; 10 positions agree with TRBD2. J was trimmed by 2 bases and V by 7 bases; bases with no gene match: 13. Germline V gives CDR1 SSHAT, CDR2 FNYEAQ (reference sequence). CDR3 length: 17 residues.

DNA for the CDR3: TGTGCCAGCAGTAGGGACAGTCCCTATGGCTACACCTTC. Protein sequence: CASSRDSPYGYTF. The chain couples TRBV2 to TRBJ1-2; 7 nucleotides line up with TRBD1. Germline CDR1 is SNHLY and CDR2 is FYNNEI. The CDR3 length is 13 residues. J lost 4 bases, V lost 5 bases, and 4 bases had no gene match. The complete variable domain, with remaining parts taken from reference TRBV2 and TRBJ1-2, reads EPEVTQTPSHQVTQMGQEVILRCVPISNHLYFYWYRQILGQKVEFLVSFYNNEISEKSEIFDDQFSVERPDGSNFTLKIRSTKLEDSAMYFCASSRDSPYGYTFGSGTRLTVV.

This clone is a singleton in its sample. This sequence joins TRBV12-3 or TRBV12-4 and TRBJ1-5; unclear D gene. This CDR3 region has 12 residues. The germline V and J ends were trimmed by 2 bases and 9 bases, with 8 bases remaining between them. The CDR3 coding sequence is TGTGCCAGCAGTTTATTTCCCAGGCCCCAGCATTTT. The encoded protein is CASSLFPRPQHF.

The rearrangement links TRBV7-2 to TRBJ1-2; 7 nucleotides line up with TRBD1. This CDR3 region has 13 residues. Germline V gives CDR1 SGHTA, CDR2 FQGNSA. The trim removed 5 bases at V and 4 bases at J, leaving 4 bases unmatched. For the CDR3, the DNA is TGTGCCAGCAGCGAGGACAGGATCTATGGCTACACCTTC. This sequence encodes CASSEDRIYGYTF. The full variable domain, its missing parts supplied by reference TRBV7-2 and TRBJ1-2, is GAGVSQSPSNKVTEKGKDVELRCDPISGHTALYWYRQSLGQGLEFLIYFQGNSAPDKSGLPSDRFSAERTGGSVSTLTIQRTQQEDSAVYLCASSEDRIYGYTFGSGTRLTVV.

This clone was recorded only once. V usage is TRBV3-1 (or the pseudogene TRBV3-2) and J usage is TRBJ1-4, with a weak D call TRBD1 (5 bases). This CDR3 has 15 amino acids. Germline V lookup: CDR1 LGHDT, CDR2 YNNKEL (reference sequence). V was clipped by 4 bases and J by 4 bases, with 13 bases between them. CDR3 sequence: CASSLRGAGNEKLFF. The CDR3 nucleotides are TGTGCCAGCAGCCTAAGGGGAGCGGGTAATGAAAAACTGTTTTTT.

This clone was seen ten or more times. The CDR3 reads CAWSVSGRTNYGYTF. The CDR3 coding sequence is TGTGCCTGGAGTGTTTCGGGCAGGACTAACTATGGCTACACCTTC. The rearrangement joins TRBV30 to TRBJ1-2, with no clear D. Per germline, CDR1 GTSNPN and CDR2 SVGIG (reference sequence). The CDR3 loop spans 15 amino acids. Trimming removed 0 bases from V and 0 bases from J, with 11 bases in between.

Only a few counts were recorded for this clone. The CDR3 loop reads CASSLNPGLAGAGELFF. CDR3 nucleotides: TGTGCCAGCAGCTTGAACCCGGGACTAGCGGGAGCCGGGGAGCTGTTTTTT. The chain combines TRBV5-4 with TRBJ2-2, with 14 bases aligning to TRBD2. The CDR3 spans 17 residues. V was pared by 1 base and J by 6 bases, with 5 bases of the junction left unmatched. Germline CDR1 reads SGHNT; CDR2 reads YYREEE (reference sequence).

This chain joins TRBV18 and TRBJ2-3; D is unresolved. CDR3 length: 14 amino acids. Per germline, CDR1 KGHSH and CDR2 LQKENI. The V end lost 3 bases, the J end lost 2 bases, and 9 bases lay between the germline ends. The CDR3 reads CASSPLDATDTQYF. Here the CDR3 DNA reads TGTGCCAGCTCACCTCTGGATGCCACAGATACGCAGTATTTT.